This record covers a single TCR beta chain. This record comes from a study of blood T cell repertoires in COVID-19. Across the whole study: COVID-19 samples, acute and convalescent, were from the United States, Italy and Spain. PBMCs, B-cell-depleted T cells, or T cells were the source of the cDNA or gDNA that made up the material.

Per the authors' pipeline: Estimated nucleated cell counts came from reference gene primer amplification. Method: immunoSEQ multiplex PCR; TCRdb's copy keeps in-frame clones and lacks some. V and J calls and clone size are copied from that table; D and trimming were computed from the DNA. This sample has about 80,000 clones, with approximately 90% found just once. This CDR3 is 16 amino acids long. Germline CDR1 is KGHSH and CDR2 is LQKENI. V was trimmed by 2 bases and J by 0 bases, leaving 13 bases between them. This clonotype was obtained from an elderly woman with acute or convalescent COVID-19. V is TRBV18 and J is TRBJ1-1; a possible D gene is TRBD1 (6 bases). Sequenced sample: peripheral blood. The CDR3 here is CASSPAGALMNTEAFF. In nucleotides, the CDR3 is TGTGCCAGCTCACCAGCAGGGGCCCTGATGAACACTGAAGCTTTCTTT.